This T cell receptor (beta chain) emerged from a study of blood T cell repertoires in COVID-19. Study in general: The United States, Italy and Spain supplied acute and convalescent COVID-19 samples. T cells, B-cell-depleted T cells, or PBMCs supplied cDNA or gDNA.

Per the original methods: Estimation of nucleated cell counts was performed using reference gene primer amplification. Measured with immunoSEQ multiplex PCR; TCRdb has only the in-frame clones, and not every one. D and trimming come from the DNA, and the V and J calls and clone size come from that table. There are 300,000 to 350,000 clones in the sample; about 90% occur only once, and about 2.5% lies in the top ten. Only a few counts were recorded for this clone. The CDR3 sequence is 13 residues long. Trimming removed 0 bases at V and 4 bases at J, with 7 bases between. Germline V lookup: CDR1 LNHNV, CDR2 YYDKDF (reference sequence).

Sequencing was done on a sample of peripheral blood. V usage is TRBV15 and J usage is TRBJ2-7, with D unresolved. The TCR was taken from a man aged 18-30 years with active or convalescent COVID-19. The CDR3 here is CATSRDRRYEQYF. The CDR3 nucleotides are TGTGCCACCAGCAGAGATCGCAGGTACGAGCAGTACTTC.